At least ten counts were recorded for the clone carrying this T cell receptor (beta chain). CDR1 MNHEY and CDR2 SMNVEV come from the germline V gene (reference sequence). V shed 6 bases, J shed 2 bases, and the junction held 5 bases outside the gene matches. The length of the CDR3 is 15 residues. The data were taken from a study of Graves' ophthalmopathy and Graves' hyperthyroidism. Across the study: Untreated patients at initial diagnosis provided peripheral blood.

Amplified TCR beta CDR3 regions were obtained using RNA transcripts as template. First-round RT-PCR employed HTBI primers, with a second-round multiplex PCR after it. TCRdb recomputed calls from the multiplex PCR reads with MiXCR, one row per CDR3 protein. The data show roughly 500,000 distinct CDR3 sequences, approximately 15% seen once. It was from roughly 10 ml of fresh peripheral blood that the PBMCs came. The clonotype originates from a woman younger than 45 with Graves' ophthalmopathy. The chain carries TRBV27 and TRBJ2-2, with TRBD2 identical over 8 bases. The specimen sequenced was blood. The CDR3 DNA follows: TGTGCCAGCAGCAGTAGCGGGGTTAACACCGGGGAGCTGTTTTTT. Its translation: CASSSSGVNTGELFF.